This TCR beta chain derives from a study of response to subunit inactivated influenza vaccine. Overall study findings and caveats: After each seasonal influenza vaccination, few new T cells are recruited, the authors suggested.

This clonotype showed up many times. Its antigen is currently unknown. TCRdb reprocessed the RT-PCR reads via MiXCR and lists one record per CDR3 protein. The sample yields about 480,000 distinct CDR3 sequences, less than 30% seen once. This CDR3 spans 14 amino acids. The J segment lost 3 bases and the V segment lost 6 bases, leaving 0 bases of the junction unmatched. The chain combines TRBV12-3 or TRBV12-4 with TRBJ2-3, with TRBD2 matching over 13 bases. The sequence was obtained from a man in his fifties who received an inactivated influenza vaccine. The source material was CD4+ T cells sorted from PBMCs, sampled approximately 5 days after vaccination. DNA of the CDR3: TGTGCCAGCAGGACTAGCGGGGGGACAGATACGCAGTATTTT. Amino acid sequence: CASRTSGGTDTQYF.